The source of this T cell receptor beta chain is a study of cytomegalovirus exposure and HLA in healthy donors. Study results and caveats: Some highly shared sequence variants likely arose as a pipeline artifact. In an earlier analysis, productive rearrangement rates for most beta V segments clustered near 87% or 30%. The study listed approximately 170 cytomegalovirus-associated TCR beta chains.

The CDR3 sequence is 14 residues long. Germline V lookup: CDR1 GTSNPN, CDR2 SVGIG (reference sequence). V was pared by 5 bases and J by 1 base, with 5 bases of the junction left unmatched. Both 60 Vbeta primers and 13 Jbeta primers went into the PCR. Assay used: immunoSEQ multiplex PCR; TCRdb lists only in-frame clones, some missing. The sample holds 65,000 to 75,000 clones, approximately 67% seen once. This clone was counted only a few times. Its antigen is as yet unknown. The chain combines TRBV30 with TRBJ1-1; 9 nucleotides align to TRBD1. Source material: PBMCs. This clonotype was obtained from a woman younger than 45 in good health and CMV-seronegative. The CDR3 region is CAWDPGQGNTEAFF. Written as DNA, the CDR3 is TGTGCCTGGGATCCGGGACAGGGGAACACTGAAGCTTTCTTT.